The 22 T cell receptor beta chains below all came from one sample that was sequenced in a study of blood T cell repertoires in COVID-19. The data were produced by immunoSEQ multiplex PCR, yet TCRdb's version contains in-frame clones alone and is incomplete. This sample has more than 95,000 clones, with 69% found just once. The material sequenced was peripheral blood. These receptors came from a woman in her 70s with acute or convalescent COVID-19.

This clone appeared a few times. V usage is TRBV7-3 and J usage is TRBJ1-6; TRBD1 agrees at 8 bases. Germline V gene sequence: CDR1 SGHTA, CDR2 FQGTGA. Unmatched junction bases numbered 4, after V lost 0 bases and J lost 9 bases. This CDR3 has 15 amino acids. This chain's CDR3 is CASSLTGQGRSPLHF. The CDR3 DNA sequence: TGTGCCAGCAGCTTAACCGGACAGGGACGTTCACCCCTCCACTTT.

This chain links TRBV5-6 with TRBJ1-2, with no clear D. This CDR3 is 14 amino acids long. The V and J ends lost 3 bases and 7 bases respectively, with 16 bases between them. The V gene's germline CDR1 is SGHDT and CDR2 YYEEEE. CDR3 residues: CASSYGGEAGGYTF. The CDR3, as DNA: TGTGCCAGCAGCTACGGTGGGGAGGCGGGTGGCTACACCTTC.

This clone was detected a few times. The rearrangement links TRBV19 to TRBJ1-6; the D is unclear. The CDR3 is made up of 17 amino acids. The ends were cut back, 0 bases at V and 7 bases at J, with 16 bases in the middle. Germline CDR1 is LNHDA and CDR2 is SQIVND (reference sequence). DNA for the CDR3: TGTGCCAGTAGTATAGATACCTCGGGAAGCCTAAATTCACCCCTCCACTTT. The encoded protein is CASSIDTSGSLNSPLHF.

This clone was counted only a few times. This chain joins TRBV28 and TRBJ2-1, with D maybe TRBD2 (6 bases). The CDR3 is 15 residues long. Deletions cut 6 bases from V and 2 bases from J, with 14 bases between. Germline CDR1 and CDR2: MDHEN and SYDVKM. The CDR3 reads CASRAPGGAYNEQFF. For the CDR3, the DNA is TGTGCCAGCAGGGCCCCCGGGGGAGCCTACAATGAGCAGTTCTTC.

This clone has more than one count but fewer than ten. The rearrangement uses TRBV7-2 and TRBJ2-1; TRBD2 matches at 9 bases. V lost 3 bases to trimming and J lost 0 bases; unmatched junction nucleotides: 0. Germline V gene sequence: CDR1 SGHTA, CDR2 FQGNSA. The CDR3 loop spans 15 amino acids. CDR3 coding DNA: TGTGCCAGCAGCTTTAGCGGGAGCTCCTACAATGAGCAGTTCTTC. It translates to CASSFSGSSYNEQFF.

V is TRBV21-1 and J is TRBJ2-7; the D call of TRBD1 is as the table states it, not checked on the DNA. TRBV21-1 is flagged as a pseudogene. There are 16 residues in the CDR3. Here the CDR3 DNA reads TGTGCCAGCAGCACAGGACAGGCTAATAGGTCCTACGAGCAGTACTTC. This codes for CASSTGQANRSYEQYF.

This chain uses TRBV6-5 with TRBJ1-2, with D perhaps matching TRBD1 (5 bases). Germline CDR1 and CDR2: MNHEY and SVGAGI. The CDR3 runs to 14 residues. V lost 0 bases to trimming and J lost 4 bases, with 9 bases between them. CDR3 amino acids: CASSYSGGSYGYTF. For the CDR3, the DNA is TGTGCCAGCAGTTACTCTGGGGGGAGCTATGGCTACACCTTC.

This clone has just one count. V gene TRBV6-5 combines with J gene TRBJ1-6, with D unresolved. V was clipped by 3 bases and J by 9 bases, with 15 bases between them. The CDR3 extends over 15 amino acids. In germline, CDR1 is MNHEY, CDR2 SVGAGI. CDR3 loop: CASSYSWVRSSPLHF. The CDR3 DNA reads TGTGCCAGCAGTTATTCTTGGGTTCGGAGTTCACCCCTCCACTTT.

The rearrangement links TRBV27 to TRBJ1-2, with 8 bases matching TRBD1. The CDR3 length is 13 residues. The V segment lost 5 bases and the J segment 4 bases; nucleotides outside the gene matches: 3. Germline V CDR1 and CDR2: MNHEY, SMNVEV (reference sequence). Here the CDR3 DNA reads TGTGCCAGCAGTCCCGGACAGGGCTATGGCTACACCTTC. Protein product: CASSPGQGYGYTF.

The rearrangement uses TRBV5-1 and TRBJ1-1; TRBD1 matches at 7 bases. V gave up 3 bases and J gave up 7 bases; unmatched junction bases: 9. The V gene's germline CDR1 is SGHRS and CDR2 YFSETQ. The CDR3 loop spans 14 amino acids. The CDR3 DNA is TGCGCCAGCAGCTATCAGGGGGAAGGCTATGAAGCTTTCTTT. Translation gives CASSYQGEGYEAFF.

This clone has more than one count but fewer than ten. The chain has TRBV7-3 and TRBJ2-3, with D unresolved. In germline, CDR1 is SGHTA, CDR2 FQGTGA. V was pared by 6 bases and J by 4 bases, with 8 bases between. This CDR3 region has 12 residues. Written as DNA, the CDR3 is TGTGCCAGCAGTGAGAGTTCAGATACGCAGTATTTT. This translates into CASSESSDTQYF.

This clone has only a few counts. The chain is built from TRBV21-1 and TRBJ1-6; TRBD1, the table's D call, was not compared with the DNA. TRBV21-1 is designated a pseudogene. The length of the CDR3 is 13 residues. The CDR3 reads CATRDRVDSPLHF. CDR3 coding DNA: TGTGCCACCCGGGACAGGGTGGATTCACCCCTCCACTTT.

This rearrangement joins TRBV20-1 to TRBJ2-1; possible D gene TRBD1, 6 bases. This CDR3 comprises 11 residues. The V gene's germline CDR1 is DFQATT and CDR2 SNEGSKA (reference sequence). V lost 6 bases, J lost 7 bases, and 10 bases lay in between. Here the CDR3 reads CSAQGPNEQFF. CDR3 in DNA: TGCAGTGCCCAGGGGCCTAATGAGCAGTTCTTC.

This clone was recorded at least ten times. The chain carries TRBV24-1 and TRBJ2-3; 12 positions match TRBD1. This CDR3 region has 14 residues. The germline V gene encodes CDR1 KGHDR and CDR2 SFDVKD. The trim removed 7 bases at V and 11 bases at J, leaving 9 bases unmatched. CDR3 region: CATSLSGQGAEQYF. DNA of the CDR3: TGTGCCACCAGCCTGTCGGGACAGGGGGCAGAGCAGTATTTT.

This clone was detected ten times or more. The V call is TRBV9, the J call TRBJ2-7, with 8 nucleotides matching TRBD2. V was clipped by 0 bases and J by 0 bases; unmatched bases: 8. The V gene's germline CDR1 is SGDLS and CDR2 YYNGEE. This CDR3 spans 17 amino acids. CDR3 nucleotides: TGTGCCAGCAGCGTAGAGGCTAGCGGGCTTAGCTCCTACGAGCAGTACTTC. Protein sequence: CASSVEASGLSSYEQYF.

V and J are TRBV19 and TRBJ1-5; a weak D match, TRBD1 (6 bases). Germline CDR1 reads LNHDA; CDR2 reads SQIVND (reference sequence). V lost 1 base and J 1 base, leaving 11 bases between the germline ends. This CDR3 is built from 16 residues. The CDR3 loop is CASSIGSGVSNQPQHF. In DNA form, the CDR3 reads TGTGCCAGTAGTATAGGATCAGGGGTGAGCAATCAGCCCCAGCATTTT.

J is TRBJ1-5 and V is TRBV19, with 8 bases aligning to TRBD1. The CDR3 loop spans 16 amino acids. V dropped 3 bases and J dropped 2; count of bases not matched to a gene: 6. CDR1 and CDR2 from the germline V gene are LNHDA and SQIVND (reference sequence). DNA of the CDR3: TGTGCCAGTAGTATTCGGCAGGGGGCGGGCAATCAGCCCCAGCATTTT. Residues: CASSIRQGAGNQPQHF.

As regards this clone: Different DNA sequences within this sample yield the same CDR3. V and J are TRBV19 and TRBJ1-1; tentatively, D is TRBD1 (5 bases). This CDR3 spans 13 amino acids. V was shortened by 3 bases and J by 1 base, with 6 bases between the two germline ends. Germline V gene lookup returns CDR1 LNHDA and CDR2 SQIVND (reference sequence). The CDR3 is CASSIGQNTEAFF. DNA of the CDR3: TGTGCCAGTAGTATCGGACAGAACACTGAAGCTTTCTTT.

The chain links TRBV4-2 to TRBJ2-1; no clear D gene. Trimming pared 0 bases from V and 4 bases from J, leaving 4 bases between. CDR3 size: 13 residues. Germline V lookup: CDR1 LGHNA, CDR2 YNFKEQ. The CDR3 bases are TGTGCCAGCAGCCAAGAATTATACAATGAGCAGTTCTTC. This codes for CASSQELYNEQFF.

V gene TRBV5-5 combines with J gene TRBJ1-2; 9 bases fit TRBD1. The CDR3 runs 14 residues. Per the germline V gene, CDR1 is SGHKS and CDR2 is YYEKEE (reference sequence). V shed 0 bases, J shed 8 bases, and the junction held 5 bases outside the gene matches. This CDR3 is CASSLGTGEGGYTF. Written as DNA, the CDR3 is TGTGCCAGCAGCTTGGGGACAGGGGAAGGAGGCTACACCTTC. The full variable domain, completed using reference TRBV5-5 and TRBJ1-2, is DAGVTQSPTHLIKTRGQQVTLRCSPISGHKSVSWYQQVLGQGPQFIFQYYEKEERGRGNFPDRFSARQFPNYSSELNVNALLLGDSALYLCASSLGTGEGGYTFGSGTRLTVV.

V is TRBV6-6 and J is TRBJ2-1, with 14 positions matching TRBD2. Trimming cost V 5 bases and J 6 bases; bases outside gene matches: 12. CDR1 MNHNY and CDR2 SVGAGI come from the germline V gene (reference sequence). The CDR3 has 18 residues. CDR3 amino acids: CASSPLRLAGGPRNEQFF. CDR3 coding DNA: TGTGCCAGCAGTCCCCTTAGACTAGCGGGAGGGCCCCGCAATGAGCAGTTCTTC.

The chain is built from TRBV15 and TRBJ2-1, with a weak D call TRBD1 (6 bases). This CDR3 comprises 13 residues. Germline CDR1 reads LNHNV; CDR2 reads YYDKDF (reference sequence). V lost 2 bases to trimming and J lost 9 bases, with 11 bases between them. The CDR3 DNA reads TGTGCCACCAGCAGAACCAGGGGTACTGAGCAGTTCTTC. It is translated as CATSRTRGTEQFF.